The present T cell receptor (beta chain) was sequenced within a study of T-cell memory formation after mild COVID-19. One entry per CDR3 protein results from TCRdb running MiXCR on the 5' RACE reads. Among more than 250,000 distinct CDR3 sequences listed, about 16% were seen once. The germline V gene has CDR1 KGHSH and CDR2 LQKENI. V was pared by 4 bases and J by 1 base, with 3 bases of the junction left unmatched. CDR3 length: 15 amino acids. Sample: PBMCs or a T cell subset sorted from them (not recorded which). This rearrangement joins TRBV18 to TRBJ1-3; 8 bases match TRBD1. This TCR was recovered from a man aged 18 to 35 who had mild COVID-19 (a few samples of this study predate the infection). Cell type and time point are not known. CDR3 DNA sequence: TGTGCCAGCTCACGCGACAGGGGATCTGGAAACACCATATATTTT. This translates into CASSRDRGSGNTIYF.